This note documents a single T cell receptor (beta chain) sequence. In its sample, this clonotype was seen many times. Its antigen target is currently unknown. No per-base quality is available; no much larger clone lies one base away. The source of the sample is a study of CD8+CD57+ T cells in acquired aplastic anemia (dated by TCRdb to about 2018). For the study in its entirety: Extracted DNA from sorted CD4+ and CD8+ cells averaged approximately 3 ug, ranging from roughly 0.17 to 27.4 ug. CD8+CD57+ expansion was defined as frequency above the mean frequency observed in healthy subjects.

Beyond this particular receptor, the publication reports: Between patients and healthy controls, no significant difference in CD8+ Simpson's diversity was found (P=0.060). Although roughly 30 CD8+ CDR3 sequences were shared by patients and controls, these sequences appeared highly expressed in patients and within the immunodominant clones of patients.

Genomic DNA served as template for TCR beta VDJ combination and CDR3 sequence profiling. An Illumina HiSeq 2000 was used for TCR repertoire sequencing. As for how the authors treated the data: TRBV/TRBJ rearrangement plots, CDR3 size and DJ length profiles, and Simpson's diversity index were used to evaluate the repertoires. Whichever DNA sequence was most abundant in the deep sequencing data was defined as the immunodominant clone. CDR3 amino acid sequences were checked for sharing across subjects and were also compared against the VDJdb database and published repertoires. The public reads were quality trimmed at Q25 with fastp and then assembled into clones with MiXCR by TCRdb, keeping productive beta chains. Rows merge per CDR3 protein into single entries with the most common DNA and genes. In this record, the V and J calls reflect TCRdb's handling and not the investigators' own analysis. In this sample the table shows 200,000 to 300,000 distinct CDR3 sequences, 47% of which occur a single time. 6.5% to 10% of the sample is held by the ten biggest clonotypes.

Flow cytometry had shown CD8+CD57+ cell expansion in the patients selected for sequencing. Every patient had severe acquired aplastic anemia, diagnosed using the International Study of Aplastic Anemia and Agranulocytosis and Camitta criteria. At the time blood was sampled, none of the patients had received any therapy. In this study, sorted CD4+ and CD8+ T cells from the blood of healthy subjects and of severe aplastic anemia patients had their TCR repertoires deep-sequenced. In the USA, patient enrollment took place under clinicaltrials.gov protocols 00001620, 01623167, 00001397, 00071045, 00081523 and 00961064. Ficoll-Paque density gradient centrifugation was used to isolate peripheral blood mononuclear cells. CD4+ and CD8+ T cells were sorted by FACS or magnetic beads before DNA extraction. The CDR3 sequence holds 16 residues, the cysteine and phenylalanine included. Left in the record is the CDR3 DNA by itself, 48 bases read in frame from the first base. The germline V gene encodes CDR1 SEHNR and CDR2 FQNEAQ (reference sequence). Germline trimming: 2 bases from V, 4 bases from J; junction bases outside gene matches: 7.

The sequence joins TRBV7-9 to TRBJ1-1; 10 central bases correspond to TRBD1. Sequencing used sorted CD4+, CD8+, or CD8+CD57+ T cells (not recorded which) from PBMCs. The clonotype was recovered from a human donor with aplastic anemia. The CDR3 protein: CASSLPDRGIGTEAFF. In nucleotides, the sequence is TGTGCCAGCAGCTTACCGGACAGGGGGATTGGCACTGAAGCTTTCTTT.